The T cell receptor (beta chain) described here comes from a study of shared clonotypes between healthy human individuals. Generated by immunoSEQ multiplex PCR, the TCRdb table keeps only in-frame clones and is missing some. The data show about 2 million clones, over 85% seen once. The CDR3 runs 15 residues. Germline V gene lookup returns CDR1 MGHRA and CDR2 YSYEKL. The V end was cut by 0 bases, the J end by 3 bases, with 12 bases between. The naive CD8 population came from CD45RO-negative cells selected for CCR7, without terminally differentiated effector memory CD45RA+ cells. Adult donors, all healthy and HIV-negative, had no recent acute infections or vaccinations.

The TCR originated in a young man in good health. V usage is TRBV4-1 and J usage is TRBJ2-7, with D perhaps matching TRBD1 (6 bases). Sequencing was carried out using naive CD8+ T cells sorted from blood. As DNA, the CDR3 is TGCGCCAGCAGCCAAGATCAGGGGAAGGTCTACGAGCAGTACTTC. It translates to CASSQDQGKVYEQYF.